A single sample gave rise to the 9 T cell receptor beta chains below, sequenced in a study of T cell repertoires in cytomegalovirus infection. TCRdb reprocessed the reads via MiXCR and lists one record per CDR3 protein. The repertoire holds about 250,000 distinct CDR3 sequences, more than 15% seen once, with over 40% in the top ten. Sequencing was performed on CD8+ T cells from PBMCs. These receptor sequences come from a human donor in good health (CMV status not recorded). Some clones in this sample may be carry-over from other donors' samples.

This clonotype came up a few times. CDR3 in DNA: TGTGCCAGCAGCTTTCTGAGGGGGGGCACCTACGAGCAGTACTTC. Encoded protein: CASSFLRGGTYEQYF. The chain couples TRBV5-8 to TRBJ2-7; D may be TRBD2 (7 bases). The CDR3 contains 15 residues. Trimming took off 2 bases at V and 2 bases at J, with 14 bases between the two ends. Germline CDR1 is SGHTS and CDR2 is YDEGEE. Complete variable domain (other parts from reference TRBV5-8 and TRBJ2-7): EAGVTQSPTHLIKTRGQQATLRCSPISGHTSVYWYQQALGLGLQFLLWYDEGEERNRGNFPPRFSGRQFPNYSSELNVNALELEDSALYLCASSFLRGGTYEQYFGPGTRLTVT.

This clonotype was seen a handful of times. The V and J genes are TRBV20-1 and TRBJ1-2; possibly TRBD1 for D (6 bases). This CDR3 is built from 13 residues. From germline, CDR1 is DFQATT and CDR2 SNEGSKA (reference sequence). V lost 2 bases to trimming and J lost 4 bases, with 11 bases between them. The CDR3 sequence: CSARLTGLYGYTF. Here the CDR3 DNA reads TGCAGTGCTAGACTCACAGGGCTCTATGGCTACACCTTC.

The table lists this clonotype with a count of one. The rearrangement links TRBV2 to TRBJ2-1; 8 bases line up with TRBD2. CDR1 is SNHLY, CDR2 FYNNEI, per germline. CDR3 size: 14 residues. J was trimmed by 2 bases and V by 8 bases; bases with no gene match: 5. CDR3 loop: CASRSGEAYNEQFF. DNA of the CDR3: TGTGCCAGCCGTAGCGGGGAAGCCTACAATGAGCAGTTCTTC.

There are many counts of this clonotype. Written as DNA, the CDR3 is TGTGCCAGCAGCTTGCTTAGGCGGGATACGCAGTATTTT. Its protein product is CASSLLRRDTQYF. V usage is TRBV11-2 and J usage is TRBJ2-3, with no clear D. Germline loops: CDR1 SGHAT, CDR2 FQNNGV. V lost 3 bases, J lost 6 bases, and 10 bases lay in between. The CDR3 is 13 residues long.

This clonotype was seen many times. This chain joins TRBV7-2 and TRBJ2-7; TRBD1 matches at 10 bases. Germline CDR1 SGHTA, CDR2 FQGNSA. The length of the CDR3 is 14 residues. The V gene end was trimmed by 4 bases and the J gene end by 5 bases; junction bases not matched to a gene: 5. The CDR3 protein is CASSYRTGGDEQYF. CDR3 DNA: TGTGCCAGCAGCTACCGGACAGGGGGGGACGAGCAGTACTTC.

This clonotype was seen once. The CDR3 protein is CASSLTGLETEAFF. The CDR3 DNA is TGTGCCAGCAGCTTGACAGGGTTGGAGACTGAAGCTTTCTTT. V gene TRBV7-3 combines with J gene TRBJ1-1; the match to TRBD1 covers 7 bases. Trimming took 3 bases from V and 5 from J; bases not matched to a gene: 6. Looked up from germline, CDR1 is SGHTA and CDR2 is FQGTGA. The CDR3 runs to 14 residues.

This clonotype has ten or more counts. V is TRBV20-1 and J is TRBJ1-1, with D possibly TRBD1 on 6 matching bases. CDR3 length: 13 amino acids. V dropped 3 bases and J dropped 7 bases, with 15 bases sitting between them. Per germline, CDR1 DFQATT and CDR2 SNEGSKA (reference sequence). CDR3 nucleotides: TGCAGTGCTAGGGACAGCCATTCTCTTGAAGCTTTCTTT. It specifies CSARDSHSLEAFF.

This clonotype came up many times. J is TRBJ2-7 and V is TRBV7-2; 11 positions match TRBD2. The CDR3 consists of 13 residues. In germline, CDR1 is SGHTA, CDR2 FQGNSA. V lost 5 bases, J lost 9 bases, and 6 bases stayed unmatched. For the CDR3, the DNA is TGTGCCAGCAGCGATAGCGGGGGGGCCGTGCAGTACTTC. This sequence encodes CASSDSGGAVQYF.

Worth noting for this clonotype: Germline is not matched at one junction end, which may reflect a read error. V usage is TRBV5-1 and J usage is TRBJ1-1; possible D gene TRBD1, 5 bases. This CDR3 has 15 amino acids. Germline V CDR1 and CDR2: SGHRS, YFSETQ. The CDR3 region is CASSLAGGVNTEAYF. The DNA of the CDR3 is TGCGCCAGCAGCTTGGCCGGGGGAGTGAACACTGAAGCTTACTTT.